A single sample gave rise to the 4 T cell receptor beta chains below, sequenced in a study of blood T cell repertoires in COVID-19. Assay used: immunoSEQ multiplex PCR; TCRdb lists only in-frame clones, some missing. Among roughly 200,000 clones listed, about 85% were seen once. The sequencing input was peripheral blood. These receptors were obtained from a woman aged 80 or over with acute or convalescent COVID-19.

The chain is built from TRBV21-1 and TRBJ2-5; TRBD1 reflects the table's D call only, with no check against the DNA. TRBV21-1 is labeled a pseudogene. This CDR3 is built from 19 residues. This chain's CDR3 is CASSKLWLNSQGYQETQYF. Written as DNA, the CDR3 is TGTGCCAGCAGCAAACTGTGGTTGAACAGTCAGGGGTACCAAGAGACCCAGTACTTC.

The V gene is TRBV5-6, the J gene TRBJ1-5; weak D call: TRBD1 (5 bases). V gave up 8 bases and J gave up 4 bases, with 16 bases separating them. Germline V gives CDR1 SGHDT, CDR2 YYEEEE. The CDR3 loop spans 14 amino acids. The chain's CDR3 is CASRLAGYNQPQHF. The CDR3 DNA reads TGTGCCAGTAGGCTTGCAGGGTATAATCAGCCCCAGCATTTT.

The CDR3 reads CASRVAGVNNEQFF. The CDR3 DNA reads as TGCGCCAGCAGAGTAGCGGGAGTCAATAATGAGCAGTTCTTC. The chain is built from TRBV10-2 and TRBJ2-1; 9 nucleotides align to TRBD2. The trim removed 6 bases at V and 7 bases at J, leaving 7 bases unmatched. The CDR3 loop spans 14 amino acids. Germline V gene sequence: CDR1 WSHSY, CDR2 SAAADI.

This clone was observed a handful of times. The CDR3: CAISDSNNSPLHF. Here the CDR3 DNA reads TGTGCCATCAGTGATAGTAATAATTCACCCCTCCACTTT. The gene calls are TRBV10-3 and TRBJ1-6; no clear D gene. The V gene's germline CDR1 is ENHRY and CDR2 SYGVKD. Trimming removed 3 bases at V and 5 bases at J, with 5 bases between. The CDR3 is 13 amino acids.